What follows is one TCR beta chain and its context. Antigen unknown. Using the 5' RACE reads, TCRdb records one entry per CDR3 protein without DNA. This table lists 140,000 or so distinct CDR3 sequences. The sample is drawn from a study of T cells expressing NK-cell markers. Germline V lookup: CDR1 SGHTA, CDR2 FQGNSA. CDR3 length equals 13 residues. The study's findings and limits: Once again these clonotypes came out on top in the CD3+CD56-NKG2C+ fraction of four donors.

The TCR originated in a man between 18 and 29 years old in good health. The sequenced sample was blood T cells: a sorted CD56 or NKG2C T cell subset, CD4+ or CD8+ T cells, or bulk PBMC T cells (not recorded which). The chain combines TRBV7-2 with TRBJ2-3; with no DNA, the TCRdb D assignment of TRBD2 cannot be verified. This chain's CDR3 is CASSQGLSDTQYF.